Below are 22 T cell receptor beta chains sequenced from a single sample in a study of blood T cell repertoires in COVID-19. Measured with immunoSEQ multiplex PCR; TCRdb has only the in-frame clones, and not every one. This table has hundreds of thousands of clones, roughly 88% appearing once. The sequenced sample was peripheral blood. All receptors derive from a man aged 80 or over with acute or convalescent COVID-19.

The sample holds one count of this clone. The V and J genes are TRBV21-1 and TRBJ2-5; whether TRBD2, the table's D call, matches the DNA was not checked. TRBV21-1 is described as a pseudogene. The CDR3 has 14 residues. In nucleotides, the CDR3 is TGTGCCAGACATGACGGGAGGGGAAAAGAGACCCAGTACTTC. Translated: CARHDGRGKETQYF.

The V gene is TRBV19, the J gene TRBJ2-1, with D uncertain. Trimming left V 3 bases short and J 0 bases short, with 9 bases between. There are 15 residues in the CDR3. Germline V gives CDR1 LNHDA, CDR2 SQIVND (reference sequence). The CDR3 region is CASSMEAFSYNEQFF. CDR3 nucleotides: TGTGCCAGTAGTATGGAAGCGTTCTCCTACAATGAGCAGTTCTTC.

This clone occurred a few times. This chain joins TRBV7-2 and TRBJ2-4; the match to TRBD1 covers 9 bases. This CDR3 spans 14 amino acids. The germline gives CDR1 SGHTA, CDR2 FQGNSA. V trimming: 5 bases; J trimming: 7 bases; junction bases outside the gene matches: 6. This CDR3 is CASSATGGWNIQYF. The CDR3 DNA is TGTGCCAGCAGCGCAACAGGGGGCTGGAACATTCAGTACTTC.

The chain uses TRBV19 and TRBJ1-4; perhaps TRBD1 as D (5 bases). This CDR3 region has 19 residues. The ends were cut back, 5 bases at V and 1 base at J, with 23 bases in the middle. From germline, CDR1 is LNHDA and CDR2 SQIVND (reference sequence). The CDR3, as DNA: TGTGCCAGTAGTGTGTCTGGACACCTTCGTAGTGGAACTAATGAAAAACTGTTTTTT. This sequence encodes CASSVSGHLRSGTNEKLFF. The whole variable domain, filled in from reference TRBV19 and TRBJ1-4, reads DGGITQSPKYLFRKEGQNVTLSCEQNLNHDAMYWYRQDPGQGLRLIYYSQIVNDFQKGDIAEGYSVSREKKESFPLTVTSAQKNPTAFYLCASSVSGHLRSGTNEKLFFGSGTQLSVL.

CDR3 DNA: TGTGCCAGTAGTTTCAGGAAGGACACTGAAGCTTTCTTT. It specifies CASSFRKDTEAFF. V usage is TRBV19 and J usage is TRBJ1-1; D gene uncertain. V was cut by 5 bases and J by 3 bases, with 10 bases left in between. The CDR3 runs 13 residues. Looked up from germline, CDR1 is LNHDA and CDR2 is SQIVND (reference sequence).

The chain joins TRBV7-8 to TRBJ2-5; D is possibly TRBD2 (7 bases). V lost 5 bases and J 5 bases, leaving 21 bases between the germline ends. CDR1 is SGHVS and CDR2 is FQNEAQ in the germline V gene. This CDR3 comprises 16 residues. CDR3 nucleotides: TGTGCCAGCAGCCGCTCCGGAGGGGGGGCTGGGGAGACCCAGTACTTC. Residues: CASSRSGGGAGETQYF.

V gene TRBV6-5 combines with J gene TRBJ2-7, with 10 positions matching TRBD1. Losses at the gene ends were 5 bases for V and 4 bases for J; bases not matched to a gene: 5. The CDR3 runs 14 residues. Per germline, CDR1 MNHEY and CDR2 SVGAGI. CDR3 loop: CASSRQGAGYEQYF. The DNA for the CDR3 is TGTGCCAGCAGTCGACAGGGGGCAGGTTACGAGCAGTACTTC.

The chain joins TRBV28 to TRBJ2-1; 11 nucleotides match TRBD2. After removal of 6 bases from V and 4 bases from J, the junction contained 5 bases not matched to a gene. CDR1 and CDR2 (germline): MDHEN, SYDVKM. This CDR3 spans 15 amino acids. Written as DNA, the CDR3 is TGTGCCAGCAGGACGGCTAGCGGGGGGTACAATGAGCAGTTCTTC. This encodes CASRTASGGYNEQFF.

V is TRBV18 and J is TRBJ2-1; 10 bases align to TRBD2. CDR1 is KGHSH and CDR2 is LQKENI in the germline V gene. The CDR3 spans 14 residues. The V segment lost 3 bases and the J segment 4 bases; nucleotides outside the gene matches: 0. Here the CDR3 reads CASSPGLAYNEQFF. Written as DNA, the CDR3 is TGTGCCAGCTCACCGGGACTAGCGTACAATGAGCAGTTCTTC.

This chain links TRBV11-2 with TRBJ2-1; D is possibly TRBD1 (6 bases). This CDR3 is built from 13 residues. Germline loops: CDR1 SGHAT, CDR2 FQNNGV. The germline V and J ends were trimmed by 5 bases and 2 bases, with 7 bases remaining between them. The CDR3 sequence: CASSPGAYNEQFF. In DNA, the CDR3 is TGTGCCAGCAGCCCAGGGGCCTACAATGAGCAGTTCTTC.

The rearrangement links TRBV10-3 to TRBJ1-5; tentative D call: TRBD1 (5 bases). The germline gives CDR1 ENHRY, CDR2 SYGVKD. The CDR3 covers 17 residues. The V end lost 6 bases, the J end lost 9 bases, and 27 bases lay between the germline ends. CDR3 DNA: TGTGCCATCAGCCAAATACCGGTGACAGACCCTGCCTCGCCCCAGCATTTT. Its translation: CAISQIPVTDPASPQHF.

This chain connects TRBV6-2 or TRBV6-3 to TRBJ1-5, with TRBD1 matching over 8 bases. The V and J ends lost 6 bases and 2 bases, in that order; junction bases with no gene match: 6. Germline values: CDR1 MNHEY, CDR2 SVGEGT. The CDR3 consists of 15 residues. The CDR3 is CASRYQGQGNQPQHF. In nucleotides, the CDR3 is TGTGCCAGCAGGTACCAGGGACAGGGCAATCAGCCCCAGCATTTT.

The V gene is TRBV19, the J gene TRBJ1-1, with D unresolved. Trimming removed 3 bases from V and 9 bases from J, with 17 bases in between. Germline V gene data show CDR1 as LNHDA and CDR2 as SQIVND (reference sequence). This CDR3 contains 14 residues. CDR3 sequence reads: CASSIGQAQRKAFF. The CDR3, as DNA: TGTGCCAGTAGTATTGGGCAGGCCCAACGGAAAGCTTTCTTT.

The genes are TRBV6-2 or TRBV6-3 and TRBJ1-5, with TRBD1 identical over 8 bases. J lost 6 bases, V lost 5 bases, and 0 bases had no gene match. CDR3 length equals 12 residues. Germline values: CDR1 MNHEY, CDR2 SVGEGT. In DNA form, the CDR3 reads TGTGCCAGCAGTGACAGGGGTCAGCCCCAGCATTTT. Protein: CASSDRGQPQHF.

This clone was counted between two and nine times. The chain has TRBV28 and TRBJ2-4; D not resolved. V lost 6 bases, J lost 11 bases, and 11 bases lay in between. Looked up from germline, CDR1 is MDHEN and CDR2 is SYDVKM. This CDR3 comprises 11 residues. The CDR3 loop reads CASSRSSVQYF. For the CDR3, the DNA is TGTGCCAGCAGCCGGAGCTCTGTTCAGTACTTC.

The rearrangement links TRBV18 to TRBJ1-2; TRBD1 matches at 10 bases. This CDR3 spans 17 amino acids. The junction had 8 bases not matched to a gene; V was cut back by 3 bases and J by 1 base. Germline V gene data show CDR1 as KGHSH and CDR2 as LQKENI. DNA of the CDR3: TGTGCCAGCTCACCGATCGGGACAGGGGCTATTAACTATGGCTACACCTTC. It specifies CASSPIGTGAINYGYTF.

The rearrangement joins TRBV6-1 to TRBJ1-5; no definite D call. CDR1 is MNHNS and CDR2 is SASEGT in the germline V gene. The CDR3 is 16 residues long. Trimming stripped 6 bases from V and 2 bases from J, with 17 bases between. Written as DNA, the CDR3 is TGTGCCAGCAGAGAAAAGGGAGAGTTAGGCAATCAGCCCCAGCATTTT. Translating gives CASREKGELGNQPQHF.

DNA of the CDR3: TGTGCCAGCAGCTTAGGAAGACTGCCGGATCAGGAGACCCAGTACTTC. This gives the protein CASSLGRLPDQETQYF. The chain recombines TRBV7-9 with TRBJ2-5; D ambiguous. The CDR3 length is 16 residues. Trimming stripped 1 base from V and 5 bases from J, with 17 bases between. Germline values: CDR1 SEHNR, CDR2 FQNEAQ (reference sequence).

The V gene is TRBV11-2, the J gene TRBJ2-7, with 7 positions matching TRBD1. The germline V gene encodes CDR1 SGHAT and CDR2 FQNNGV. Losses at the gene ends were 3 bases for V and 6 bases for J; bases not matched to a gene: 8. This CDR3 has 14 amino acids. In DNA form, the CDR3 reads TGTGCCAGCAGCTTTGAACAGGGGATGGGCGAGCAGTACTTC. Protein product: CASSFEQGMGEQYF.

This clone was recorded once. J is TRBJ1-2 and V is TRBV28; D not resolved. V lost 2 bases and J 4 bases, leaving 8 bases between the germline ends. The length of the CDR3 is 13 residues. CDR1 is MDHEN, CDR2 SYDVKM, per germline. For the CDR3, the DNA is TGTGCCAGCAGTTTACGGGGAACCTATGGCTACACCTTC. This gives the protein CASSLRGTYGYTF.

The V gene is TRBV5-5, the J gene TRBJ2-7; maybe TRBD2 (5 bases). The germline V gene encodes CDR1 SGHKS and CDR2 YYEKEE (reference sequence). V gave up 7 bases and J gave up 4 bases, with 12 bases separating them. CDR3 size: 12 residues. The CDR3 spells CASLSGFYEQYF. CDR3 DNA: TGTGCCAGCCTATCGGGGTTTTACGAGCAGTACTTC.

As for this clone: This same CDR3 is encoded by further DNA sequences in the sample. CDR3 nucleotides: TGCGCCAGCAGCCAAGGGGGGGGGAACTATGGCTACACCTTC. Protein product: CASSQGGGNYGYTF. The chain joins TRBV4-3 to TRBJ1-2, with D tentatively TRBD1 (5 bases). The CDR3 sequence is 14 residues long. Trimming cost V 1 base and J 2 bases, with 8 bases left between them. From germline, CDR1 is LGHNA and CDR2 YSLEER.